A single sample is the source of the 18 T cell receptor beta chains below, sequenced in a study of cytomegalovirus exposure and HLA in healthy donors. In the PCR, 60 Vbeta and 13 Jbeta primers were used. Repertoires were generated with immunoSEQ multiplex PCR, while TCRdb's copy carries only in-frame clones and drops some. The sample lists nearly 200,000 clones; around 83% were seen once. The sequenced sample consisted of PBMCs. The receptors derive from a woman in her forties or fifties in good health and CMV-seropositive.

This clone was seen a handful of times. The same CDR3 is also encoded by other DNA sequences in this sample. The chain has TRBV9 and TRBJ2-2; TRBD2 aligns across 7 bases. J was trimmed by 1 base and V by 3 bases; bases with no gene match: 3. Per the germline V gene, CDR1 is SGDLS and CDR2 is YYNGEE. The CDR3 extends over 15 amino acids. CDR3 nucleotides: TGTGCCAGCAGCGGGGGACTACTGAACACCGGGGAGCTGTTTTTT. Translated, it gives CASSGGLLNTGELFF. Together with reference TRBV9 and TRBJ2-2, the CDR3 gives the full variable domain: DSGVTQTPKHLITATGQRVTLRCSPRSGDLSVYWYQQSLDQGLQFLIQYYNGEERAKGNILERFSAQQFPDLHSELNLSSLELGDSALYFCASSGGLLNTGELFFGEGSRLTVL.

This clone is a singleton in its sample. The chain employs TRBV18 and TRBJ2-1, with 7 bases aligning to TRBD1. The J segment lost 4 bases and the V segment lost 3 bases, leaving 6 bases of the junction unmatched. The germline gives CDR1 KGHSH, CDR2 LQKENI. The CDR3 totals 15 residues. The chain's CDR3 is CASSPRQGPYNEQFF. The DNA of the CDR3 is TGTGCCAGCTCACCTCGACAGGGACCATACAATGAGCAGTTCTTC.

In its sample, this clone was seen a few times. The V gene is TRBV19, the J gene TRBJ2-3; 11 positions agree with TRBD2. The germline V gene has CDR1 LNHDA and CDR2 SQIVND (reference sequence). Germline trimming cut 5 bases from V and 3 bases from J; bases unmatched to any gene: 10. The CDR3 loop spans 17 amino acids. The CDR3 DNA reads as TGTGCCAGTAGTTTCTCATTGACTAGCGGGGTAACAGATACGCAGTATTTT. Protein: CASSFSLTSGVTDTQYF.

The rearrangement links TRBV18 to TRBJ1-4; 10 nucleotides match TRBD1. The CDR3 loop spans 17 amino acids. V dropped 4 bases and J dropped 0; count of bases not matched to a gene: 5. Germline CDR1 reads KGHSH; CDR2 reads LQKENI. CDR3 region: CASSRQGALATNEKLFF. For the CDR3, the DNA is TGTGCCAGCTCACGACAGGGGGCCCTTGCAACTAATGAAAAACTGTTTTTT.

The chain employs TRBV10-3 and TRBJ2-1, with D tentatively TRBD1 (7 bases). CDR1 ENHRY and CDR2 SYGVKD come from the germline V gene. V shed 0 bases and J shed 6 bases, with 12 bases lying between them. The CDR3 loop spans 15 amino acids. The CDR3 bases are TGTGCCATCAGTGAGTCCCAGGGGGAGGCCAATGAGCAGTTCTTC. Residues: CAISESQGEANEQFF.

The DNA of the CDR3 is TGTGCCAGCAGCTCGGACAGCTTGAACACTGAAGCTTTCTTT. Translating gives CASSSDSLNTEAFF. V and J are TRBV9 and TRBJ1-1; D is possibly TRBD1 (6 bases). Trimming left V 4 bases short and J 0 bases short, with 10 bases between. The CDR3 is made up of 14 amino acids. Germline V CDR1 and CDR2: SGDLS, YYNGEE. The full variable domain, in which reference TRBV9 and TRBJ1-1 provide the parts outside the CDR3, is DSGVTQTPKHLITATGQRVTLRCSPRSGDLSVYWYQQSLDQGLQFLIQYYNGEERAKGNILERFSAQQFPDLHSELNLSSLELGDSALYFCASSSDSLNTEAFFGQGTRLTVV.

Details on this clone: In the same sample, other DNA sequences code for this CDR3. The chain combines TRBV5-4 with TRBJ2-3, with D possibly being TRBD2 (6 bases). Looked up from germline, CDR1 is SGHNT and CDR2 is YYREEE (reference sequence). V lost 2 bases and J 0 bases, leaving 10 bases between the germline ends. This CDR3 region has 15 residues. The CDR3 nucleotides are TGTGCCAGCAGCTTAGGGCTAGCGAGCACAGATACGCAGTATTTT. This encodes CASSLGLASTDTQYF.

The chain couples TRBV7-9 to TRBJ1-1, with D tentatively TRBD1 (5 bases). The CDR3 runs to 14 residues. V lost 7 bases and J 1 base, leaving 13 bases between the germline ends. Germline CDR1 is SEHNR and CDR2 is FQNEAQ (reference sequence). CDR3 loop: CASMWGGENTEAFF. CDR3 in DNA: TGTGCCAGCATGTGGGGGGGGGAGAACACTGAAGCTTTCTTT.

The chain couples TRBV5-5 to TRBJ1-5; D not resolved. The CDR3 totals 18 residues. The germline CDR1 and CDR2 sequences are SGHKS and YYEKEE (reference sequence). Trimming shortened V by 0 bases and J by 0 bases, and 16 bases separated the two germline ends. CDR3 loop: CASSLVDVGDDSNQPQHF. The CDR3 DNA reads TGTGCCAGCAGCTTGGTCGACGTGGGCGACGATAGCAATCAGCCCCAGCATTTT.

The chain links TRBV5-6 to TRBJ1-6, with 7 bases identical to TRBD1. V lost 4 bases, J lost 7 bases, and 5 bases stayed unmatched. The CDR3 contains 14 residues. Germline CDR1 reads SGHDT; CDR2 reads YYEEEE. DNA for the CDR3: TGTGCCAGCAGCCCCGGGACAGTCAATTCACCCCTCCACTTT. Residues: CASSPGTVNSPLHF.

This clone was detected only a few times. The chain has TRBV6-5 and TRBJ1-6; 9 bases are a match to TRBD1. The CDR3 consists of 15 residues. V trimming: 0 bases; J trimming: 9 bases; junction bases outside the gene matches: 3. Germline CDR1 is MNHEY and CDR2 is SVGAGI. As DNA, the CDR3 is TGTGCCAGCAGTTACTCTTCACAGGGGGCTTCACCCCTCCACTTT. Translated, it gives CASSYSSQGASPLHF.

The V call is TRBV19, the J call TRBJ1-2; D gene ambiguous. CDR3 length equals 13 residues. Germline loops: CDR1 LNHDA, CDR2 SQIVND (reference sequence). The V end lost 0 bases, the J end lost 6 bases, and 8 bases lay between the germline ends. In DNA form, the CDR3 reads TGTGCCAGTAGTATAGATGTGGAGAATGGCTACACCTTC. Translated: CASSIDVENGYTF.

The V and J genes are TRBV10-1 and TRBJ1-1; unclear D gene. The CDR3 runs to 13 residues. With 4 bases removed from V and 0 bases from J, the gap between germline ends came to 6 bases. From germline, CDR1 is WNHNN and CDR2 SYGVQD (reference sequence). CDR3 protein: CASSVHLNTEAFF. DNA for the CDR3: TGCGCCAGCAGTGTACACCTGAACACTGAAGCTTTCTTT.

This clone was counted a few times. The CDR3 nucleotides read TGTGCCAGCAGCCCGGACAGCCTTAACACCGGGGAGCTGTTTTTT. The encoded protein is CASSPDSLNTGELFF. The V and J genes are TRBV5-4 and TRBJ2-2; weak D call: TRBD1 (6 bases). V was clipped by 4 bases and J by 2 bases, with 12 bases between them. The V gene's germline CDR1 is SGHNT and CDR2 YYREEE (reference sequence). CDR3 length: 15 residues.

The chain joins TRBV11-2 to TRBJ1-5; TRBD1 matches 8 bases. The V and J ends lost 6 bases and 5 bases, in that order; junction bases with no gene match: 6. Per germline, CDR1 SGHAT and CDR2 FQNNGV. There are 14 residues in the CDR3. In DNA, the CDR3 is TGTGCCAGCAGGAAGGACAGGGATGATCAGCCCCAGCATTTT. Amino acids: CASRKDRDDQPQHF.

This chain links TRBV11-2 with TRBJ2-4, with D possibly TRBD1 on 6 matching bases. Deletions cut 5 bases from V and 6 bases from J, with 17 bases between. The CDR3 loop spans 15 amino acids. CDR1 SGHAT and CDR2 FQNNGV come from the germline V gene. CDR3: CASSQSGAQGNIQYF. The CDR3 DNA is TGTGCCAGCAGCCAAAGCGGTGCACAGGGAAACATTCAGTACTTC. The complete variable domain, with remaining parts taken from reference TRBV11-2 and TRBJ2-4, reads EAGVAQSPRYKIIEKRQSVAFWCNPISGHATLYWYQQILGQGPKLLIQFQNNGVVDDSQLPKDRFSAERLKGVDSTLKIQPAKLEDSAVYLCASSQSGAQGNIQYFGAGTRLSVL.

Here the CDR3 reads CASSQATGREKLFF. In DNA, the CDR3 is TGTGCCAGCAGCCAAGCGACAGGGAGGGAAAAACTGTTTTTT. This chain connects TRBV7-2 to TRBJ1-4; 7 bases match TRBD1. The CDR3 has 14 amino acids. With 5 bases clipped from V and 8 bases from J, the junction kept 8 bases outside the gene matches. Germline V gene data show CDR1 as SGHTA and CDR2 as FQGNSA.

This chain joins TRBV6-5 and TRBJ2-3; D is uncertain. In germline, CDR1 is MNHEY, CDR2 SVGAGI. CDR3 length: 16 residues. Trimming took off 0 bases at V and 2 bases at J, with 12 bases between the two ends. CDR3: CASSYSYSQLTDTQYF. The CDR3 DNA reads TGTGCCAGCAGTTACTCGTACAGCCAACTCACAGATACGCAGTATTTT.